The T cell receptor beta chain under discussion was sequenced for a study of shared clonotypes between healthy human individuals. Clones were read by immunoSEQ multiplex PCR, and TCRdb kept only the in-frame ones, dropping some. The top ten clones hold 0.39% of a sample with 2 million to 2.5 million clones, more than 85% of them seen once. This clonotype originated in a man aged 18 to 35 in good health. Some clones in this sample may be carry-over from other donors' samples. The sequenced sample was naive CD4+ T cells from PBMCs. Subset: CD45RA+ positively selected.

The CDR3 loop is CASSTTRGGEQYF. CDR3 in DNA: TGTGCCAGTAGTACGACCAGGGGGGGCGAGCAGTACTTC. The chain carries TRBV19 and TRBJ2-7; perhaps D is TRBD1 or TRBD2 (7 bases each). Looked up from germline, CDR1 is LNHDA and CDR2 is SQIVND (reference sequence). The CDR3 extends over 13 amino acids. Trimming pared 4 bases from V and 6 bases from J, leaving 13 bases between.